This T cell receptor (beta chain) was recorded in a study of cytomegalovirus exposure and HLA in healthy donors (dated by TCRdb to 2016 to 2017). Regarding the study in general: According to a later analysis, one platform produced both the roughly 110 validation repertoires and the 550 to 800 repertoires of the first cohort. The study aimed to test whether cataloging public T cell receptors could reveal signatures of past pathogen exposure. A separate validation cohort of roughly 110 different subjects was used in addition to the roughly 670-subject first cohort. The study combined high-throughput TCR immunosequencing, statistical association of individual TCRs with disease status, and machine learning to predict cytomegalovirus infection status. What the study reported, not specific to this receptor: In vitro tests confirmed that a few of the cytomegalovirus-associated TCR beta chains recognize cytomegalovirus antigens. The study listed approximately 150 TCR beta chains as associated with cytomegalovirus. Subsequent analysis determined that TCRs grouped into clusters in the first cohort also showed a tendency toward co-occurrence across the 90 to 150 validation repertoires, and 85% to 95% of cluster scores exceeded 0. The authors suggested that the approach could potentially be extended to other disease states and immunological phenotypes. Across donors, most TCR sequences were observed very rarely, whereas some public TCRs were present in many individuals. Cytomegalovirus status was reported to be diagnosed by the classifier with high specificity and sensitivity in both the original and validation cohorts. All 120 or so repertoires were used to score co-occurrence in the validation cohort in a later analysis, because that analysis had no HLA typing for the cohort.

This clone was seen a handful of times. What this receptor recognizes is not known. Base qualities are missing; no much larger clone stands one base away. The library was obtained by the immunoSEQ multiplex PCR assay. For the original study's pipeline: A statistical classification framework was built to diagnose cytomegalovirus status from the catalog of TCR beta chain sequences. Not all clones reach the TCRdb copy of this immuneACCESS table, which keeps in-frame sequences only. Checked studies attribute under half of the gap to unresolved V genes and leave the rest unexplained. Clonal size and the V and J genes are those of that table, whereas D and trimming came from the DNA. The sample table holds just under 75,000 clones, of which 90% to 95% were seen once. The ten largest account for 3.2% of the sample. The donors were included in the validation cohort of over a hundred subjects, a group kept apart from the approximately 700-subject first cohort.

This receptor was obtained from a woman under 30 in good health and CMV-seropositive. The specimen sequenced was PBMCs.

The CDR3 protein: CASMGPRDVVGGHTGELFF. The bases read TGCGCCAGCATGGGACCCCGGGACGTTGTAGGGGGCCACACCGGGGAGCTGTTTTTT. The rearrangement combines TRBV5-1 with TRBJ2-2; the junction holds 7 bases that match TRBD1. From its cysteine to its phenylalanine, the CDR3 spans 19 amino acids. CDR3 DNA only is kept here, 57 bases in frame from base 1. From V the trimming removes 6 bases and from J it removes 3 bases, while the gene matches leave 20 bases of the junction unaccounted for. CDR1 and CDR2 were assigned from the germline V gene as SGHRS and YFSETQ. Where the CDR3 stops, the reference TRBV5-1 and TRBJ2-2 genes take over; the full variable domain is KAGVTQTPRYLIKTRGQQVTLSCSPISGHRSVSWYQQTPGQGLQFLFEYFSETQRNKGNFPGRFSGRQFSNSRSEMNVSTLELGDSALYLCASMGPRDVVGGHTGELFFGEGSRLTVL.